A selection of T cell receptor beta chains follows, all from one sample in a study of T cells in localized non-small cell lung cancer. TCRdb's copy holds only in-frame clones and misses some; the assay was immunoSEQ multiplex PCR. Of 9,600 or so clones listed, around 90% are singletons. The starting material was peripheral blood, obtained before any cancer treatment. The receptors stem from a male donor aged 60 or over with stage III squamous cell lung carcinoma. Each CDR3 is given with its conserved first and last residue.

CSAQGSIDSNYGYTF TRBV29-1
CASSSTPNYGYTF TRBV6-5
CASSHRSRGAVF TRBV14
CASSLRGLAGGRYQETQYF TRBV11-2
CASQNSQGVGQPQHF TRBV6-5
CASSLQPYGRPTGELFF TRBV5-8
CARDSQTNTGELFF TRBV30
CASSLGAGWGTGELFF TRBV11-2
CASSLDRKTQYF TRBV7-6
CAWSVLYEQYF TRBV30
CASSDEVNSGNTIYF TRBV6-1
CASSAVGLRTNEKLFF TRBV6-1
CASSVEENYGYTF TRBV9
CASSPWDPTRDTEAFF TRBV9
CASGAGGPGEQYF TRBV5-1
CASSLLGQPQHF TRBV7-9
CASSVRVSQPQHF TRBV2
CASSETVGTEAFF TRBV6-1
CATVAGGHTGELFF TRBV6-5
CASSPPFGRGGEKLFF TRBV28
CASSVSSSETQYF TRBV9
CASSLTGTTEAFF TRBV5-1
CASYQRGLSNEQFF TRBV2
CASSFAGQGDEQYF TRBV5-1
CASGGPNTEAFF TRBV28
CATGFRVQTTDTQYF TRBV19
CASSQDADGNTEAFF TRBV4-3
CASSPYRGGQETQYF TRBV5-6